This TCR beta chain was profiled in a study of response to subunit inactivated influenza vaccine. Germline CDR1 and CDR2: SGHRS and YFSETQ. Trimming took 4 bases from V and 8 from J, leaving 15 bases between them. The length of the CDR3 is 14 residues. From the RT-PCR reads, TCRdb called clonotypes with MiXCR, one entry per CDR3 protein. The table has about 780,000 distinct CDR3 sequences, around 18% seen once; the top ten hold 11%. The clonotype comes from a man over 45 who received an inactivated influenza vaccine. This rearrangement joins TRBV5-1 to TRBJ1-4; D remains unclear. The source was PBMCs from blood, collected 5 to 6 days after vaccination. CDR3 in DNA: TGCGCCAGCAGCCTGGACCCGGACGGGGAAAAACTGTTTTTT. Encoded protein: CASSLDPDGEKLFF.